Following are 4 T cell receptor beta chains from one sample sequenced in a study of regulatory T cells in long-lasting Graves disease. Through Arm-PCR of CDR3 regions and iRepertoire HTBI primers, TCR beta libraries were built. TCRdb reprocessed the multiplex PCR reads via MiXCR and lists one record per CDR3 protein. Counted here are 300,000 to 450,000 distinct CDR3 sequences, around 16% occurring once; the ten biggest clones make up 22%. The time point denotes: newly diagnosed GD, antithyroid drugs for less than 3 months. RNA isolated from PBMCs was used to make the TCR library. This sample comprised peripheral blood mononuclear cells (PBMCs), obtained at new diagnosis, from a patient treated with antithyroid drugs. The receptors here all came from a female donor with Graves disease.

This clonotype was seen a few times. This chain links TRBV6-1 with TRBJ2-5, with 7 bases matching TRBD1. V lost 2 bases to trimming and J lost 5 bases; unmatched junction nucleotides: 8. The CDR3 has 15 amino acids. CDR1 and CDR2 from the germline V gene are MNHNS and SASEGT. The CDR3: CASSELVGGEETQYF. In DNA form, the CDR3 reads TGTGCCAGCAGTGAATTAGTAGGGGGCGAGGAGACCCAGTACTTC.

This clonotype was counted ten times or more. This sequence joins TRBV7-2 and TRBJ2-1; 11 bases fit TRBD2. The germline gives CDR1 SGHTA, CDR2 FQGNSA. Losses at the gene ends were 5 bases for V and 3 bases for J; bases not matched to a gene: 6. The CDR3 is 16 amino acids. Here the CDR3 reads CASSLRTSGYYNEQFF. DNA for the CDR3: TGTGCCAGCAGCCTTCGGACTAGCGGGTACTACAATGAGCAGTTCTTC.

The rearrangement uses TRBV6-2 or TRBV6-3 and TRBJ2-1; 8 bases align to TRBD2. The length of the CDR3 is 13 residues. The V gene's germline CDR1 is MNHEY and CDR2 SVGEGT. J gave up 7 bases and V 7 bases, and 6 bases lay outside the gene matches. The chain's CDR3 is CASIGTSYNEQFF. The CDR3 DNA is TGTGCCAGCATCGGGACTAGTTATAATGAGCAGTTCTTC.

This clonotype was picked up many times. This chain connects TRBV9 to TRBJ2-1; TRBD1 matches 11 bases. CDR3 size: 15 residues. Germline CDR1 is SGDLS and CDR2 is YYNGEE. J lost 6 bases, V lost 3 bases, and 5 bases had no gene match. CDR3 sequence reads: CASSAVDRGRNEQFF. CDR3 sequence (DNA): TGTGCCAGCAGCGCAGTGGACAGGGGGCGCAATGAGCAGTTCTTC.